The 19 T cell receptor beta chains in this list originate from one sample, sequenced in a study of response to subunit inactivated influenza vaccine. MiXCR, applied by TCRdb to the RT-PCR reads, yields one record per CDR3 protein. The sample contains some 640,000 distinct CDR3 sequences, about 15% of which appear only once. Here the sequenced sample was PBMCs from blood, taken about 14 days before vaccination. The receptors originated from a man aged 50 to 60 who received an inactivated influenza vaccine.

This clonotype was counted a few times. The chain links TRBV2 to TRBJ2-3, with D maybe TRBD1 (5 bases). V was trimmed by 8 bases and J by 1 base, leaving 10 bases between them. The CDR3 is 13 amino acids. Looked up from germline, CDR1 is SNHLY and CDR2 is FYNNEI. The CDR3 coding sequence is TGTGCCAGCGTTTGGGGCCGCACAGATACGCAGTATTTT. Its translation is CASVWGRTDTQYF.

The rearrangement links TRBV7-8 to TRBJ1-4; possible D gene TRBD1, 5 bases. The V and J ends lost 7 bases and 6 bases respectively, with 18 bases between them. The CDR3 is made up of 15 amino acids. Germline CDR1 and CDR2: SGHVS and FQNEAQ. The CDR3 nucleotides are TGTGCCAGCACCCCGTACCGAGGGGCGGATGAAAAACTGTTTTTT. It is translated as CASTPYRGADEKLFF. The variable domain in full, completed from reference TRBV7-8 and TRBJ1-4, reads GAGVSQSPRYKVAKRGQDVALRCDPISGHVSLFWYQQALGQGPEFLTYFQNEAQLDKSGLPSDRFFAERPEGSVSTLKIQRTQQEDSAVYLCASTPYRGADEKLFFGSGTQLSVL.

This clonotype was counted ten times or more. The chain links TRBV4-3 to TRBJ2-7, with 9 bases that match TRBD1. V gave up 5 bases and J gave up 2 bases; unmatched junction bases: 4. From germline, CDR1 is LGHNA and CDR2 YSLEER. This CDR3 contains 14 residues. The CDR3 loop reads CASSVGTGPYEQYF. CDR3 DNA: TGCGCCAGCAGCGTGGGGACAGGGCCCTACGAGCAGTACTTC.

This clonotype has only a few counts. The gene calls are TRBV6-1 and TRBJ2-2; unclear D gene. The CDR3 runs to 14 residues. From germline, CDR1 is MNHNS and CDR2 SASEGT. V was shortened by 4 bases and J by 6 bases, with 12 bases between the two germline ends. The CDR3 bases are TGTGCCAGCAGTGGGAGAGACAAGGCCGGGGAGCTGTTTTTT. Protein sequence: CASSGRDKAGELFF.

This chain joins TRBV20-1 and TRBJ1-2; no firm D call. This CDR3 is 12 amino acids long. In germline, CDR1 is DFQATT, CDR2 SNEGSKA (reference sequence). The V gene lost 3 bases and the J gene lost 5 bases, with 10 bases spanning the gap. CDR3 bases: TGCAGTGCTAGCCGAGTGGGGTATGGCTACACCTTC. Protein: CSASRVGYGYTF.

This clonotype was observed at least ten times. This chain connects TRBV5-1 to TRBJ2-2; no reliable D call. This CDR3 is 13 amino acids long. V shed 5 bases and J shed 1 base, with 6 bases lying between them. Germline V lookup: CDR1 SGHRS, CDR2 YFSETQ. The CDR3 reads CASSRGNTGELFF. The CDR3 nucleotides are TGCGCCAGCAGTCGAGGGAACACCGGGGAGCTGTTTTTT.

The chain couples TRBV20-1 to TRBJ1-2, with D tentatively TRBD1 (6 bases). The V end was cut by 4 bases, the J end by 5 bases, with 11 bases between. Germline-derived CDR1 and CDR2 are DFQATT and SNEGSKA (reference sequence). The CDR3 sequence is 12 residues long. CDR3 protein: CSATNRDYGYTF. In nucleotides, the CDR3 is TGCAGTGCTACCAACAGGGATTATGGCTACACCTTC.

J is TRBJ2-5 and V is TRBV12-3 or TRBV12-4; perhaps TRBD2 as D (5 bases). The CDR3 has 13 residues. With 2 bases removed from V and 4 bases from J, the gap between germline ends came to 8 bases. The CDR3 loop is CASSLRAGETQYF. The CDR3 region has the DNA TGTGCCAGCAGTTTACGGGCGGGAGAGACCCAGTACTTC.

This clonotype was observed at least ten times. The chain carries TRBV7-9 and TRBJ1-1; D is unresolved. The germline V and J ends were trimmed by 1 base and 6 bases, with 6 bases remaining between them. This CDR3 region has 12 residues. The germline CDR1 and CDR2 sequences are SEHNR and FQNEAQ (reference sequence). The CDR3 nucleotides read TGTGCCAGCAGCTTAGGGGAGGCTGAAGCTTTCTTT. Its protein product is CASSLGEAEAFF.

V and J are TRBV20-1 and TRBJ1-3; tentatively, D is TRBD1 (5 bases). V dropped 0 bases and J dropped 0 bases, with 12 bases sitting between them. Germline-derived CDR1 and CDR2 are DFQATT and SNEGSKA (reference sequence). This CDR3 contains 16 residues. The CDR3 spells CSARDGGLHSGNTIYF. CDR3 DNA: TGCAGTGCTAGAGATGGGGGACTGCACTCTGGAAACACCATATATTTT.

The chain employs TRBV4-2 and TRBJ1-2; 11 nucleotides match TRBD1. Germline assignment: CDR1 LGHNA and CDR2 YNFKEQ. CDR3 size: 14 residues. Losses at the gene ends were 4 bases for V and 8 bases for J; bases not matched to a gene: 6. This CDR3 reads CASSPGQGALGYTF. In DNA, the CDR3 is TGTGCCAGCAGCCCCGGACAGGGGGCGCTGGGCTACACCTTC.

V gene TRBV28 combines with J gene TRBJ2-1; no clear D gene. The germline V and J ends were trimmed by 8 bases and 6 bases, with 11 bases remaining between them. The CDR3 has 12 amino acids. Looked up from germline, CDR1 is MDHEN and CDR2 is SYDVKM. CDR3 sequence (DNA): TGTGCCAGCTCTCTCTTCGGCAATGAGCAGTTCTTC. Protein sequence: CASSLFGNEQFF.

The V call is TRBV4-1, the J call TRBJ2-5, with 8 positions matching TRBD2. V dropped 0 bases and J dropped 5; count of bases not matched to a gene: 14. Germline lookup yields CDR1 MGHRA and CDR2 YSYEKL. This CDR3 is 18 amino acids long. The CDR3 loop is CASSQDLAREGLSETQYF. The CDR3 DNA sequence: TGCGCCAGCAGCCAAGATCTCGCCCGGGAGGGCCTTAGTGAGACCCAGTACTTC.

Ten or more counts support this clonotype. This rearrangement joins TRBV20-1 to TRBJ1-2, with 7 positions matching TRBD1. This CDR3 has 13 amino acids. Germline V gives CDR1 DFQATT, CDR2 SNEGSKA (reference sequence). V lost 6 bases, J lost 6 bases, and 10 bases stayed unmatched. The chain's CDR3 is CSADVQGRDGYTF. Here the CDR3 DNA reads TGCAGTGCCGATGTACAGGGGAGGGATGGCTACACCTTC.

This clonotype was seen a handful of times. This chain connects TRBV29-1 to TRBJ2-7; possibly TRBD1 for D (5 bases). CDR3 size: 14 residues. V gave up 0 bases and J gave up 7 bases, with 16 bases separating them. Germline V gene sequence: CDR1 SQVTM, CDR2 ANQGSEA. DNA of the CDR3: TGCAGCGTTGAAGACTATGTTTTGGGGCGGGAGCAGTACTTC. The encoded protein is CSVEDYVLGREQYF.

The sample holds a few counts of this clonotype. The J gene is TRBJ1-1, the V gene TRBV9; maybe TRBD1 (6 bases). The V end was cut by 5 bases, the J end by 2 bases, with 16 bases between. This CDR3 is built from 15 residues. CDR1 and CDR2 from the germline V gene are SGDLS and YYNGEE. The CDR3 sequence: CASRLGSGANTEAFF. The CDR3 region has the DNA TGTGCCAGCAGGTTAGGTTCAGGGGCCAACACTGAAGCTTTCTTT.

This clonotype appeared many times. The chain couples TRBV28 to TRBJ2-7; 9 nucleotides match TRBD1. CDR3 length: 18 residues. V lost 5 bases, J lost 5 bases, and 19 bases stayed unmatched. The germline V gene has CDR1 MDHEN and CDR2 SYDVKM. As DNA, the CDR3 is TGTGCCAGCAGTCCACTCCCGACGTTGCGGGACAGGGAGGACGAGCAGTACTTC. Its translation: CASSPLPTLRDREDEQYF.

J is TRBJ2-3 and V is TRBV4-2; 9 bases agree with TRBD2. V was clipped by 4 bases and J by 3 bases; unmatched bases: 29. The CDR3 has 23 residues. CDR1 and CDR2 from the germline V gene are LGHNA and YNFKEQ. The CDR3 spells CASSPIPRRGSGSGIKGTDTQYF. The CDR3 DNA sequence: TGTGCCAGCAGCCCGATACCTCGACGGGGTAGCGGGAGCGGGATCAAAGGGACAGATACGCAGTATTTT.

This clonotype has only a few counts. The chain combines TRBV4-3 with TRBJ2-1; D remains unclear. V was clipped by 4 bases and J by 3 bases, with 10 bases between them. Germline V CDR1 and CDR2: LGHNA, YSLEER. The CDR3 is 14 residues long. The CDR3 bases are TGCGCCAGCAGCCGGACGGTCCTCTACAATGAGCAGTTCTTC. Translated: CASSRTVLYNEQFF.